These T cell receptor beta chains were read from a single sample in a study of CD8 T cells in ankylosing spondylitis. TCRdb redid the calling of the 5' RACE reads with MiXCR, one entry per CDR3 protein. Seen here are around 340,000 distinct CDR3 sequences, 14% to 15% observed once, and the top ten hold about 1.1%. Sequenced material: blood, either unsorted or a sorted T cell fraction (not recorded which). The source is a male donor with ankylosing spondylitis or in good health (not recorded which). CDR3s leave out the opening cysteine and the closing phenylalanine or tryptophan. A D gene is named only where the DNA matches it firmly.

TRBJ2-4 TRBV5-6 TRBD1 ASSAWTGSVLKNIQY
TRBJ2-5 TRBV9 . ASSAGGQETQY
TRBJ1-5 TRBV30 . AWSLAERWPQH
TRBJ2-3 TRBV9 . ASSVGPQLRLTDTQY
TRBJ1-5 TRBV2 . ASSDQGFNNQPQH
TRBJ2-7 TRBV6-6 . ASSYSGFQY
TRBJ2-1 TRBV20-1 TRBD2 SAVGLAGALLNEQF
TRBJ2-2 TRBV25-1 . ASRGNSYKNTGELF
TRBJ1-2 TRBV12-3/TRBV12-4 . ASSSTASLPGGYT
TRBJ2-1 TRBV7-9 TRBD2 ASRSGSSDEQF
TRBJ1-1 TRBV5-1 . ASSPPLSGTEAF
TRBJ2-5 TRBV20-1 . SARGSKETQY
TRBJ2-1 TRBV6-5 TRBD1 ASIFDDRGEQF
TRBJ2-1 TRBV7-2 TRBD2 ASSPNVGTSTYNEQF
TRBJ2-2 TRBV6-1 TRBD2 ASRSSGGAPGELF
TRBJ2-1 TRBV11-2 . ASSLDPTPNEQF
TRBJ1-1 TRBV25-1 . ASTRQGNTEAF
TRBJ1-6 TRBV12-3/TRBV12-4 . ASSFRVASPLH
TRBJ2-3 TRBV29-1 TRBD2 SVERERLSTDTQY
TRBJ1-2 TRBV15 TRBD1 ATSRDLLGTGAYGYT
TRBJ1-5 TRBV6-1 . ASRGSRNQPQH
TRBJ2-2 TRBV6-1 TRBD2 ASSLTLAGAPGELF
TRBJ2-5 TRBV12-3/TRBV12-4 TRBD1 ASSTRTGGGWETQY
TRBJ2-7 TRBV7-8 TRBD1 ASSFALRGQGNKQY
TRBJ2-1 TRBV20-1 TRBD2 SARVSGTSGRGEQF
TRBJ2-5 TRBV5-1 . ASGVQETQY
TRBJ2-1 TRBV10-3 TRBD2 AISEPLAGADNEQF